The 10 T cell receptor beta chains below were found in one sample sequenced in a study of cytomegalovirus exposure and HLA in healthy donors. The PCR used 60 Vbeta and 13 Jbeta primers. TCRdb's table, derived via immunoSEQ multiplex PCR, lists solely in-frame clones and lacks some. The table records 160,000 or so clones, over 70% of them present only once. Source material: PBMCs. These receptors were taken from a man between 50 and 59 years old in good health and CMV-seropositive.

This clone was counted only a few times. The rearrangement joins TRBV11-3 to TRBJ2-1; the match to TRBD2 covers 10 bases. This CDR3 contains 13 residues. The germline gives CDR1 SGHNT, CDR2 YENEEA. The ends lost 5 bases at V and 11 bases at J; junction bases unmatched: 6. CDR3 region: CASSPGTSVQQFF. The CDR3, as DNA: TGTGCCAGCAGCCCCGGGACTAGCGTCCAGCAGTTCTTC. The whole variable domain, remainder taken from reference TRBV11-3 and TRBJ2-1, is EAGVVQSPRYKIIEKKQPVAFWCNPISGHNTLYWYLQNLGQGPELLIRYENEEAVDDSQLPKDRFSAERLKGVDSTLKIQPAELGDSAVYLCASSPGTSVQQFFGPGTRLTVL.

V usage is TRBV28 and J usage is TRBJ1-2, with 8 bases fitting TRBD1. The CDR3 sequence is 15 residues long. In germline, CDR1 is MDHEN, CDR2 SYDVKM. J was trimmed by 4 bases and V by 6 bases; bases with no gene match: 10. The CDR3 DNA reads TGTGCCAGCAGGTACTACAGGGGGAGTCCCTATGGCTACACCTTC. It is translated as CASRYYRGSPYGYTF.

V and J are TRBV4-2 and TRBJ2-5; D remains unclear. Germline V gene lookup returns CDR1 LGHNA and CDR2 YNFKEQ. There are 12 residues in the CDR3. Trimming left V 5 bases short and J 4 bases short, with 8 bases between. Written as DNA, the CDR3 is TGTGCCAGCAGCTTCACGGGAGAGACCCAGTACTTC. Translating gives CASSFTGETQYF.

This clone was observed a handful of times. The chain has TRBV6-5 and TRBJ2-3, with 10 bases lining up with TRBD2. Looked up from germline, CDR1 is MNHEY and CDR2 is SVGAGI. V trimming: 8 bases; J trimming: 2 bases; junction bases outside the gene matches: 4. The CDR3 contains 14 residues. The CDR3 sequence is CASGLAESTDTQYF. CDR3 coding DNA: TGTGCCAGCGGACTAGCGGAATCCACAGATACGCAGTATTTT.

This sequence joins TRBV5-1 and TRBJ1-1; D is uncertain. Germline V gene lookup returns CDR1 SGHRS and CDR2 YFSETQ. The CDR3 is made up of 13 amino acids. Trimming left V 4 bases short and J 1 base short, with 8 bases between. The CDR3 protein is CASSGLANTEAFF. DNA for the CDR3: TGCGCCAGCAGCGGGCTTGCGAACACTGAAGCTTTCTTT.

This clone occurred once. The CDR3 protein is CATKAAYGDSPLHF. The CDR3 DNA reads TGTGCCACTAAGGCGGCATATGGCGATTCACCCCTCCACTTT. The chain links TRBV19 to TRBJ1-6; no clear D. In germline, CDR1 is LNHDA, CDR2 SQIVND (reference sequence). The CDR3 contains 14 residues. V was pared by 10 bases and J by 8 bases, with 18 bases between.

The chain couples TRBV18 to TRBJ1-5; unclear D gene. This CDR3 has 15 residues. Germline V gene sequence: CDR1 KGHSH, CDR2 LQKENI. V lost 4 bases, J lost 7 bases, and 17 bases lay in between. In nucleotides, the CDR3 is TGTGCCAGCTCACGGGGTTACGGGGATGAACAGCCCCAGCATTTT. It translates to CASSRGYGDEQPQHF.

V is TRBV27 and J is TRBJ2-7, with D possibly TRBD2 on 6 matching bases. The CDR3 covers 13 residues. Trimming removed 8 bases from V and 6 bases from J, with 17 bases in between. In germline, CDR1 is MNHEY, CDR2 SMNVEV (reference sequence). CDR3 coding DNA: TGTGCCAGCGGGGGGATCAGGGTCAGCGAGCAGTACTTC. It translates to CASGGIRVSEQYF.

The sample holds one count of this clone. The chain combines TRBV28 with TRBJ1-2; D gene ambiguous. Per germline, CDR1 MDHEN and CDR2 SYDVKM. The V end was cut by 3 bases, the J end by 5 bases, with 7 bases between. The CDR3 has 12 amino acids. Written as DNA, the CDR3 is TGTGCCAGCAGTTTTCTCGGTTATGGCTACACCTTC. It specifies CASSFLGYGYTF.

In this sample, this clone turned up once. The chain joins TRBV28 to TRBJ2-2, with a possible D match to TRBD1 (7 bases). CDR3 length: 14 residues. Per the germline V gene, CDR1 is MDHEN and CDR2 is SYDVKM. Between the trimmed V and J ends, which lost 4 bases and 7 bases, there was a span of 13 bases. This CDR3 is CASSSDREVGELFF. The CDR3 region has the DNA TGTGCCAGCAGTTCCGACAGGGAGGTCGGGGAGCTGTTTTTT.